Presented here are 6 T cell receptor beta chains from one specimen sequenced in a study of shared clonotypes between healthy human individuals. Generated by immunoSEQ multiplex PCR, the TCRdb table keeps only in-frame clones and is missing some. The sample holds about 600,000 clones, roughly 97% seen once. Sequences were obtained from naive CD4+ T cells sorted from blood. Subset of the sample: CD45RA+ positively selected. Receptor source: a woman aged 30 to 39 in good health.

The CDR3 spells CASSIDRGSETQYF. The CDR3 DNA reads TGTGCCAGCAGCATAGACAGGGGGTCAGAGACCCAGTACTTC. This chain joins TRBV7-3 and TRBJ2-5; 9 nucleotides match TRBD1. Trimming cost V 5 bases and J 4 bases; bases outside gene matches: 5. CDR3 length: 14 amino acids. CDR1 and CDR2 (germline): SGHTA, FQGTGA. Using reference TRBV7-3 and TRBJ2-5 for the parts outside the CDR3, the full variable domain is GAGVSQTPSNKVTEKGKYVELRCDPISGHTALYWYRQSLGQGPEFLIYFQGTGAADDSGLPNDRFFAVRPEGSVSTLKIQRTERGDSAVYLCASSIDRGSETQYFGPGTRLLVL.

This clone was seen just once. This chain connects TRBV5-6 to TRBJ2-7; the D gene is possibly TRBD2 (5 bases). This CDR3 is 14 amino acids long. In germline, CDR1 is SGHDT, CDR2 YYEEEE. The V and J ends lost 1 base and 4 bases respectively, with 12 bases between them. CDR3 protein: CASSLWENRYEQYF. CDR3 in DNA: TGTGCCAGCAGCTTGTGGGAGAACAGATACGAGCAGTACTTC.

This rearrangement joins TRBV5-1 to TRBJ2-2, with TRBD1 as a possible D gene (5 bases). Trimming took 6 bases from V and 4 from J, leaving 19 bases between them. The CDR3 loop spans 16 amino acids. CDR1 is SGHRS, CDR2 YFSETQ, per germline. Here the CDR3 DNA reads TGCGCCAGCACCCTCCAGGGCGGCCCGCGCACCGGGGAGCTGTTTTTT. Encoded protein: CASTLQGGPRTGELFF.

This clone is a singleton in its sample. The chain uses TRBV5-1 and TRBJ2-1; D is ambiguous. The germline V gene has CDR1 SGHRS and CDR2 YFSETQ. V lost 2 bases to trimming and J lost 3 bases, with 6 bases between them. The CDR3 consists of 13 residues. This CDR3 is CASSFLNYNEQFF. Written as DNA, the CDR3 is TGCGCCAGCAGCTTCCTGAACTACAATGAGCAGTTCTTC. The variable domain in full, completed from reference TRBV5-1 and TRBJ2-1, reads KAGVTQTPRYLIKTRGQQVTLSCSPISGHRSVSWYQQTPGQGLQFLFEYFSETQRNKGNFPGRFSGRQFSNSRSEMNVSTLELGDSALYLCASSFLNYNEQFFGPGTRLTVL.

This chain joins TRBV5-1 and TRBJ1-5; the D is unclear. V was cut by 0 bases and J by 6 bases, with 7 bases left in between. The V gene's germline CDR1 is SGHRS and CDR2 YFSETQ. CDR3 length: 13 amino acids. CDR3 nucleotide sequence: TGCGCCAGCAGCTTGGATGGGTTTCAGCCCCAGCATTTT. Its translation is CASSLDGFQPQHF.

The chain joins TRBV5-1 to TRBJ2-7; D is unclear. The CDR3 is 15 residues long. The germline V gene has CDR1 SGHRS and CDR2 YFSETQ. Trimming pared 0 bases from V and 5 bases from J, leaving 15 bases between. The CDR3 here is CASSLEGSSRNEQYF. CDR3 in DNA: TGCGCCAGCAGCTTGGAAGGGTCTTCGAGGAACGAGCAGTACTTC.